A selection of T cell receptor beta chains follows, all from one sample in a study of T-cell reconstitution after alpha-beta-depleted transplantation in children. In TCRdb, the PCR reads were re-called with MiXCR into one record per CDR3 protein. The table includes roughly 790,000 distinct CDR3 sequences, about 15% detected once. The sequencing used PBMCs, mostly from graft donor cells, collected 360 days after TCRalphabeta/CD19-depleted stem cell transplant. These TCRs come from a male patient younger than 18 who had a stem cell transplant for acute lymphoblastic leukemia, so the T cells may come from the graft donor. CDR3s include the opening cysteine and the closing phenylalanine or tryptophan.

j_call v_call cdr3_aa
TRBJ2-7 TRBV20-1 CSAPGQGYEQYF
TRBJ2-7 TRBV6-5 CASSPGQRPNEQYF
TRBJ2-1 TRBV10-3 CAISESQTQKWTNEQFF
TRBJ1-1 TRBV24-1 CATRSPGQGNTEAFF
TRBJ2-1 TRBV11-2 CASRPLRGRFGNEQFF
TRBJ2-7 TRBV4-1 CASSQDQEEAYEQYF
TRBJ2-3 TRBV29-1 CSLAGDLDTQYF
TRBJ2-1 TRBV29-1 CSSLAGTSGISYNEQFF
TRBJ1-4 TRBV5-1 CASSLEHPLEKLFF
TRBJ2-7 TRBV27 CASRRRGRGDTYEQYF
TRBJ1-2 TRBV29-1 CSVVGDRGRYTF
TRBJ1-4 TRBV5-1 CASSNQGFTNEKLFF
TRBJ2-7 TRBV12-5 CASGLSGSGEQYF
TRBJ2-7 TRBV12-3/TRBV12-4 CASSLDRGQRDEQYF
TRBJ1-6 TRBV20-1 CSARDLPGGPYNSPLHF
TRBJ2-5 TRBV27 CASKWSGDVETQYF
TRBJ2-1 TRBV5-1 CASTHLPSGDYNEQFF
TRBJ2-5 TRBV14 CASSLLRTSGRRRQETQYF
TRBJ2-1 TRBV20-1 CSASRRSSYNEQFF
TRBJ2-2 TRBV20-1 CSAPNRPTNTGELFF
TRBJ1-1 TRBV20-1 CSAREGRNWNTEAFF
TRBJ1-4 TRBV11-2 CASSLWEATNEKLFF
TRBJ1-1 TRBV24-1 CATKGQGATEAFF
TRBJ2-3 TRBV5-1 CASSFRASRPPDTQYF
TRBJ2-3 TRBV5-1 CASGRLAGSDTQYF
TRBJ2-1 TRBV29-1 CSVEPAGEPQPF
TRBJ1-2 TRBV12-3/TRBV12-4 CASSTGGYYYGYTF
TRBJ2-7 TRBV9 CASSVADNYEQYF
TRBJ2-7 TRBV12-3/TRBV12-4 CASAPSAGVWYEQYF
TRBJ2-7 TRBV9 CASSAGHRVEQYF
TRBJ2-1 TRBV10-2 CASSLEQGDEQFF
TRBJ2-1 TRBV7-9 CASTLRTSGNEQFF
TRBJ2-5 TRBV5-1 CASSVAVFGTQYF
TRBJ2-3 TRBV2 CASPPGLVLTDTQYF
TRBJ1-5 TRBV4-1 CASSQGEGGPYGQPQHF
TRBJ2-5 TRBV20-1 CSAKGLRGTQYF
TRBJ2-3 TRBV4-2 CASSQPIFRTTATQYF
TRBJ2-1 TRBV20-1 CSARDLTSGRAPAHEQFF
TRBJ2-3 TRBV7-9 CASSIPRGLTDTQYF
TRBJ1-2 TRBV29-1 CSVGGTGDGYTF
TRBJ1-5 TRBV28 CTSSLRLSGAPYSNQPQHF
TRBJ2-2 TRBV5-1 CASSLETANTGELFF
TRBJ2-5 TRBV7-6 CASSVAMTSGLNF
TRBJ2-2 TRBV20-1 CSTFWNGELFF
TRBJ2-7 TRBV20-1 CSARDEMTGVDYEQYF
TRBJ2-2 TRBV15 CATSTVQGTSVRLYTGELFF
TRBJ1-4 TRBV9 CASSVEGQTTNEKLFF
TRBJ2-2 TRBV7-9 CASSLVRGLAAFTNTGELFF
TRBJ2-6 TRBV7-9 CASSTGYLSGANVLTF
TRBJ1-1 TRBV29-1 CSVERQGTEAFF